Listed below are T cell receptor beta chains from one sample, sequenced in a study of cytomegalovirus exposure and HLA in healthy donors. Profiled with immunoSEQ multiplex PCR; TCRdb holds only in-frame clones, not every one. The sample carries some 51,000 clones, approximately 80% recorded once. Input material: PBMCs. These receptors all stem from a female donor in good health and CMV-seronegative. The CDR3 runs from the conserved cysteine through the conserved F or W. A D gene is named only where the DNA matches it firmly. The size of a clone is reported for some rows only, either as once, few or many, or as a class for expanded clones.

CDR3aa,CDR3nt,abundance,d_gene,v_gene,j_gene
CASSQDRVETQYF,TGTGCCAGCAGCCAGGACAGGGTGGAGACCCAGTACTTC,-,TRBD1,TRBV7-9,TRBJ2-5
CASSLPAAPPWGLGSETQYF,TGTGCCAGCAGCCTCCCAGCGGCCCCCCCTTGGGGACTAGGATCAGAGACCCAGTACTTC,-,TRBD2,TRBV9,TRBJ2-5
CARRQGQGSPLHF,TGTGCCCGCAGACAGGGGCAAGGTTCACCCCTCCACTTT,-,TRBD1,TRBV30,TRBJ1-6
CAWRRSGYGNTIYF,TGTGCCTGGAGAAGATCAGGTTACGGAAACACCATATATTTT,-,-,TRBV30,TRBJ1-3
CASSLERGELFF,TGTGCCAGCAGCTTGGAGAGGGGGGAGCTGTTTTTT,few,-,TRBV5-4,TRBJ2-2
CASSLLWGQGDGYTF,TGTGCCAGCAGCTTACTATGGGGACAGGGGGATGGCTACACCTTC,-,TRBD1,TRBV7-9,TRBJ1-2
CAWSVLWGDTEAFF,TGTGCCTGGAGTGTACTGTGGGGGGACACTGAAGCTTTCTTT,-,-,TRBV30,TRBJ1-1
CASSFQSSGYYEQYF,TGTGCCAGTAGTTTCCAATCTAGCGGCTACTACGAGCAGTACTTC,-,TRBD2,TRBV19,TRBJ2-7
CASSLAGTTNYGYTF,TGTGCCAGCAGCTTGGCCGGGACAACTAACTATGGCTACACCTTC,-,-,TRBV5-4,TRBJ1-2
CASSQDRSHYEQYF,TGTGCCAGCAGCCAAGATAGGTCGCACTACGAGCAGTACTTC,few,-,TRBV4-2,TRBJ2-7